This is a list of T cell receptor beta chains from one sample in a study of CD8+CD57+ T cells in acquired aplastic anemia. MiXCR was run by TCRdb on the reads, yielding one entry per CDR3 protein. The table records around 180,000 distinct CDR3 sequences, just under 65% of them present only once. Source material: sorted CD4+, CD8+, or CD8+CD57+ T cells (not recorded which) from PBMCs. The receptors derive from a human donor in good health. Both conserved end residues are part of each CDR3. The order of the fields is clone size, D gene, V gene, J gene, CDR3 DNA, CDR3 protein. The D gene is left open where the match is weak. Only part of the rows carry a size: once, few, many, or a class if the clone is expanded.

>once|-|TRBV12-3/TRBV12-4|TRBJ2-3
TGTGCCAGCACCGAAGGCGCAGATACGCAGTATTTT
CASTEGADTQYF
>-|-|TRBV13|TRBJ2-3
TGTGCCAGCAGCTTACACCCTAGCGTTTCCCTCACAGATACGCAGTATTTT
CASSLHPSVSLTDTQYF
>-|-|TRBV12-3/TRBV12-4|TRBJ2-7
TGTGCCACCAGGAGAACGGACAGTACCTACGAGCAGTACTTC
CATRRTDSTYEQYF
>-|TRBD2|TRBV19|TRBJ2-5
TGTGCCAGTAGTAGCAGTAAACTAGCGGGGGGGCCCTTGGGGAGAGACCAGTACTTC
CASSSSKLAGGPLGRDQYF
>-|-|TRBV19|TRBJ2-3
TGTGCCAGTAGTGATCGAGGACAGTCCACAGATACGCAGTATTTT
CASSDRGQSTDTQYF
>-|-|TRBV5-1|TRBJ1-2
TGCGCCAGCAGCTCAGGACAGTCCAACTATGGCTACACCTTC
CASSSGQSNYGYTF
>-|-|TRBV24-1|TRBJ2-1
TGTGCCACCAGTGATTTGAAAAGGGGTAGCTCCTACAATGAGCAGTTCTTC
CATSDLKRGSSYNEQFF
>-|TRBD1|TRBV25-1|TRBJ2-2
TGTGCCACTCGACGGACAGGGGCCACCGGGGAGCTGTTTTTT
CATRRTGATGELFF
>-|TRBD1|TRBV7-9|TRBJ1-6
TGTGCCAGCAGCTTTGGTCGGGGACAGGGATCACCCCTCCACTTT
CASSFGRGQGSPLHF
>-|-|TRBV7-9|TRBJ2-3
TGTGCCAGCAGCATAGAGTCCTCGGATACGCAGTATTTT
CASSIESSDTQYF
>-|TRBD1|TRBV5-4|TRBJ2-7
TGTGCCAGCAGCTTGTGGCTGGGACAGGGGTGGACCTACGAGCAGTACTTC
CASSLWLGQGWTYEQYF
>many|-|TRBV9|TRBJ2-7
TGTGCCAGCAGCGTAGGTGCGGGATCAAGCTACGAGCAGTACTTC
CASSVGAGSSYEQYF
>-|TRBD1|TRBV7-3|TRBJ1-6
TGTGCCAGCAGCGTGAGGACAGGGGATAATTCACCCCTCCACTTT
CASSVRTGDNSPLHF
>many|TRBD2|TRBV6-1|TRBJ2-2
TGTGCCACGACGGATAGCGGGAGGGTGACCGGGGAGCTGTTTTTT
CATTDSGRVTGELFF
>few|-|TRBV19|TRBJ1-1
TGTGCCGCCAAGACGTCCTACCTTGAAGCTTTCTTT
CAAKTSYLEAFF
>many|TRBD2|TRBV4-3|TRBJ2-1
TGCGCCAGCAGCCAAGGGGGGGGGGGTCCCTACAATGAGCAGTTCTTC
CASSQGGGGPYNEQFF
>few|-|TRBV10-2|TRBJ1-5
TGCGCCAGCATGGGATGGAGACAGCCCCAGCATTTT
CASMGWRQPQHF
>-|-|TRBV6-1|TRBJ1-4
TGTGCCAGCGGAGGGGAAAACGAAAAACTGTCTTTT
CASGGENEKLSF
>-|TRBD1|TRBV15|TRBJ1-2
TGTGCCACCAGCAGTGAACAGGGGTGGCGGGGCTACACCTTC
CATSSEQGWRGYTF
>-|-|TRBV12-3/TRBV12-4|TRBJ1-6
TGTGCCAGCAGTCCCGGATGGGATAATTCACCCCTCCACTTT
CASSPGWDNSPLHF
>-|-|TRBV19|TRBJ1-2
TGTGCCAGTAGTATAAGTACTAACTATGGCTACACCTTC
CASSISTNYGYTF
>few|-|TRBV9|TRBJ2-7
TGTGCCAGCAGCTCCCGCTCGATATCCGAGCAGTACTTC
CASSSRSISEQYF
>-|-|TRBV5-1|TRBJ1-2
TGCGCCAGCAGCTTGGAAGCGGGGTATGGCTACACCTTC
CASSLEAGYGYTF
>-|-|TRBV20-1|TRBJ2-2
TGCAGTGCCCCTCCCTCGGAGGCCGGGGAGCTGTTTTTT
CSAPPSEAGELFF
>-|TRBD2|TRBV7-9|TRBJ2-1
TGTGCCAGCAAACCTAGCGGGAGGAGTGGTGAGCAGTTCTTC
CASKPSGRSGEQFF
>-|TRBD1|TRBV6-5|TRBJ2-7
TGTGCCAGCAGTTTGGACAGGGCATCCTACGAGCAGTACTTC
CASSLDRASYEQYF
>few|-|TRBV5-6|TRBJ1-6
TGTGCCAGCAGCTTTCCAATGGATCGGGATTCACCCCTCCACTTT
CASSFPMDRDSPLHF
>many|-|TRBV2|TRBJ2-3
TGTGCCAGCAGTGAACGGGACCCGGCGCAGTATTTT
CASSERDPAQYF
>-|-|TRBV7-9|TRBJ2-5
TGTGCCAGCAGCTCGACGAGCGGGCCCCAAGAGACCCAGTACTTC
CASSSTSGPQETQYF
>-|-|TRBV19|TRBJ2-7
TGTGCCAGTAGTAGAAGCGGAAGCTCCTACGAGCAGTACTTC
CASSRSGSSYEQYF
>-|-|TRBV5-1|TRBJ2-5
TGCGCCAGCAGCCGGGGACCCGAAGAGGAGACCCAGTACTTC
CASSRGPEEETQYF
>-|TRBD2|TRBV10-3|TRBJ2-5
TGTGCCATCAGTGGCGTTCTAGCGGGAGCCCAAGAGACCCAGTACTTC
CAISGVLAGAQETQYF
>-|TRBD1|TRBV19|TRBJ1-3
TGTGCCAGTAGTCCGAGGGACAGGCGAAACACCATATATTTT
CASSPRDRRNTIYF